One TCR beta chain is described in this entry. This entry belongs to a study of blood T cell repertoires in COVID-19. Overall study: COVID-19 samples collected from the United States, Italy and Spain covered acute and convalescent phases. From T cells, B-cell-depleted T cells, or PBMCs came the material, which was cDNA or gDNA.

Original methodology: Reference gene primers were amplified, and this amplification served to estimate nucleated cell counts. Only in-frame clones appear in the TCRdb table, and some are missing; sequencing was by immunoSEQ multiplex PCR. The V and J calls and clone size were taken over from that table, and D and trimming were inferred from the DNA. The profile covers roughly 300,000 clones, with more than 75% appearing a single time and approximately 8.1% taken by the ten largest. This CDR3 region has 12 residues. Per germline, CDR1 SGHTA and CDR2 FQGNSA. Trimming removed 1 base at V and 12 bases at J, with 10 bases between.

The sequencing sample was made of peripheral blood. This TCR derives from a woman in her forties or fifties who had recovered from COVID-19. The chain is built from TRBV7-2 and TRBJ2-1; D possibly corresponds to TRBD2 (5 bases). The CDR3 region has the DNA TGTGCCAGCAGCTTAGATCTGGGAGTGCAGTTCTTC. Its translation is CASSLDLGVQFF. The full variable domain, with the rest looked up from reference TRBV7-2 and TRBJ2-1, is GAGVSQSPSNKVTEKGKDVELRCDPISGHTALYWYRQSLGQGLEFLIYFQGNSAPDKSGLPSDRFSAERTGGSVSTLTIQRTQQEDSAVYLCASSLDLGVQFFGPGTRLTVL.